These T cell receptor beta chains were read from a single sample in a study of blood T cells in healthy people across ages. Each CDR3 protein is one row after TCRdb ran MiXCR on the 5' RACE reads. The sample records about 650,000 distinct CDR3 sequences, about 30% being singletons. What was sequenced was blood. Receptors were obtained from a woman of 80 years or more in good health. CDR3s include the opening cysteine and the closing phenylalanine or tryptophan. A D gene is named only where the DNA matches it firmly. Size is omitted from some rows. Given values are once, few, many or a class for expanded clones.

v_gene	abundance	j_gene	d_gene	CDR3nt	CDR3aa
TRBV27	many	TRBJ2-3	NA	TGTGCCAGCAGTTCCAAACGATCAGGGGATACGCAGTATTTT	CASSSKRSGDTQYF
TRBV20-1	NA	TRBJ2-5	TRBD1	TGCAGTGCTAGGGCCCTGGACAGGGCCCAAGAGACCCAGTACTTC	CSARALDRAQETQYF
TRBV19	NA	TRBJ1-2	NA	TGTGCCAGTACCTTCTTCGGGGGCGACGGCTACACCTTC	CASTFFGGDGYTF
TRBV28	few	TRBJ2-3	NA	TGTGCCAGCAGTTTCCCGACAGGAACGTATCATTTT	CASSFPTGTYHF
TRBV5-1	few	TRBJ2-1	NA	TGCGCCAGCAGCTTGGCTCTGGCCCGCTCGGGACTTCTATACGAGCAGTTCTTC	CASSLALARSGLLYEQFF
TRBV10-3	NA	TRBJ2-7	NA	TGTGCCATCAGTGAACCAGGGTTCTCCTACGAGCAGTACTTC	CAISEPGFSYEQYF
TRBV5-1	NA	TRBJ1-2	NA	TGCGCCAGCAGCTTGGAGGGGGGCGTCGGCTACACCTTC	CASSLEGGVGYTF
TRBV6-1	NA	TRBJ1-5	TRBD1	TGTGCCAGCAGTGAAACAGGGGACTATAGCAATCAGCCCCAGCATTTT	CASSETGDYSNQPQHF
TRBV7-8	NA	TRBJ2-7	NA	TGTGCCAGCAGCTTAGGACAGGCCTACAAGCAGTACTTC	CASSLGQAYKQYF
TRBV30	many	TRBJ1-1	NA	TGTGCCTGGAGTCCGACCCAGGGTGAAGCTTTCTTT	CAWSPTQGEAFF
TRBV9	many	TRBJ2-5	TRBD2	TGTGCCAGCAGCGCGAGGTTGGGACTAGCGGGACAAGAGACCCAGTACTTC	CASSARLGLAGQETQYF
TRBV28	NA	TRBJ1-1	TRBD1	TGTGCCAGCCGGACAGGGGGACGGGGCACTGAAGCTTTCTTT	CASRTGGRGTEAFF
TRBV7-9	NA	TRBJ2-1	TRBD2	TGTGCCAGCAGCTCCACTAGCGGGAGGGTAAATGAGCAGTTCTTC	CASSSTSGRVNEQFF
TRBV5-1	NA	TRBJ2-5	TRBD2	TGCGCCAGCGGCTCAGGACTAGCGGGGCCACAAGAGACCCAGTACTTC	CASGSGLAGPQETQYF
TRBV5-1	many	TRBJ1-5	TRBD1	TGTGCCAGCAGCCCGGGGACAGGGGGCAATCAGCCCCAGCATTTT	CASSPGTGGNQPQHF
TRBV27	many	TRBJ2-6	TRBD1	TGTGCCAGCCACAATACCGGGACAGGTAACTCTGGGGCCAACGTCCTGACTTTC	CASHNTGTGNSGANVLTF
TRBV20-1	NA	TRBJ2-1	TRBD2	TGCAGTGCTAGGGGGGGGATCGGGTCTAGCGGGTTGTACAATGAGCAGTTCTTC	CSARGGIGSSGLYNEQFF
TRBV7-8	few	TRBJ2-3	NA	TGTGCCAGCACCTCTGCGGAGGGAGAGGGTCAAGATACGCAGTATTTT	CASTSAEGEGQDTQYF
TRBV6-5	NA	TRBJ1-5	NA	TGTGCCAGCAGTGCCGGGGGATTCAATCAGCCCCAGCATTTT	CASSAGGFNQPQHF
TRBV6-5	many	TRBJ1-2	NA	TGTGCCAGCAGTTACTCGAGCGGGGCAACTAACTATGGCTACACCTTC	CASSYSSGATNYGYTF
TRBV6-1	many	TRBJ2-3	NA	TGTGCCACCCGGGGGCGGGGGCAGAACACAGATACGCAGTATTTT	CATRGRGQNTDTQYF
TRBV2	few	TRBJ1-6	TRBD1	TGTGCCAGCAGCGAGAGGACAGGGGAGTCACCCCTCCACTTT	CASSERTGESPLHF
TRBV7-8	NA	TRBJ1-1	NA	TGTGCCAGTCAGAGGTACGCTGGAGGGACCACTGAAGCTTTCTTT	CASQRYAGGTTEAFF
TRBV18	NA	TRBJ1-5	NA	TGTGCCAGCTCGGACAGCCATCAGCCCCAGCATTTT	CASSDSHQPQHF
TRBV5-1	many	TRBJ2-7	NA	TGCGCCAGCAGCGGAGGACTGTTCTACGAGCAGTACTTC	CASSGGLFYEQYF
TRBV4-3	many	TRBJ1-5	NA	TGCGCCAGCAGCCAAGATTGGCGGTTCAATCAGCCCCAGCATTTT	CASSQDWRFNQPQHF
TRBV27	NA	TRBJ1-5	TRBD1	TGTGCCAGCAGTGACAGGGGCGTAGGTCAGCCCCAGCATTTT	CASSDRGVGQPQHF
TRBV4-2	many	TRBJ2-7	NA	TGTGCCAGCAGCCAAGAAGGCCATAGCCAGGGACTCTACGAGCAGTACTTC	CASSQEGHSQGLYEQYF
TRBV7-2	many	TRBJ1-6	NA	TGTGCCAGCAGCTTAGTGGGGGTAGGAAGGAATTCACCCCTCCACTTT	CASSLVGVGRNSPLHF
TRBV12-1	once	TRBJ1-1	NA	TGTGCCAGCAGCTTTTCGACCAGGGGGTTGGTGGACACTGAAGCTTTCTTT	CASSFSTRGLVDTEAFF
TRBV7-9	many	TRBJ2-1	NA	TGTGCCAGCAGCACACAGGGAGGGGAGCAGTTCTTC	CASSTQGGEQFF
TRBV20-1	many	TRBJ2-7	NA	TGCAGTGCTAGTACGAGCTACGAGCAGTACTTC	CSASTSYEQYF
TRBV7-2	many	TRBJ2-5	NA	TGTGCCAGCAGCTTTCGTCAGGGGACCCAGTACTTC	CASSFRQGTQYF
TRBV11-2	many	TRBJ1-6	NA	TGTGCCAGCAGCCACAATAGTGATTCACCCCTCCACTTT	CASSHNSDSPLHF
TRBV28	many	TRBJ2-7	TRBD1	TGTGCCAGCAGTTCCTCCGGGACAGTCTGGTACGAGCAGTACTTC	CASSSSGTVWYEQYF
TRBV7-2	many	TRBJ2-1	NA	TGTGCCAGCAGCCCCGCCCCGGGGTTCCCTAATGAGCAGTTCTTC	CASSPAPGFPNEQFF
TRBV7-9	few	TRBJ2-5	NA	TGTGCCAGCAGCTTAGTGGGCCTCCAAGAGACCCAGTACTTC	CASSLVGLQETQYF
TRBV6-5	many	TRBJ2-7	NA	TGTGCCAGCACCCCATCCGGGGGTCTCCCCTACGAGCAGTACTTC	CASTPSGGLPYEQYF